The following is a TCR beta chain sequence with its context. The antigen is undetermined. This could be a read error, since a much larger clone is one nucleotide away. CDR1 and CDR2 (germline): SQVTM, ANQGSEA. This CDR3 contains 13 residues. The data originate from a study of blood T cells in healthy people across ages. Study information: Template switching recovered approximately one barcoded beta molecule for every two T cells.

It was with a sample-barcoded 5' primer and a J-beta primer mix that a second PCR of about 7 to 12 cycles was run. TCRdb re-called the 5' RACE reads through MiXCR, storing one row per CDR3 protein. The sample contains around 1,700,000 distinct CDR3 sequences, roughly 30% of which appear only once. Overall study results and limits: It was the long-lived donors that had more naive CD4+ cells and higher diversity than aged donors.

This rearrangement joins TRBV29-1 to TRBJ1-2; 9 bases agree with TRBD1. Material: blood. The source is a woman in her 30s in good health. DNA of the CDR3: TGCAACGTTACCACAGGGGGCGACTATGGCTACACCTTC. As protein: CNVTTGGDYGYTF.